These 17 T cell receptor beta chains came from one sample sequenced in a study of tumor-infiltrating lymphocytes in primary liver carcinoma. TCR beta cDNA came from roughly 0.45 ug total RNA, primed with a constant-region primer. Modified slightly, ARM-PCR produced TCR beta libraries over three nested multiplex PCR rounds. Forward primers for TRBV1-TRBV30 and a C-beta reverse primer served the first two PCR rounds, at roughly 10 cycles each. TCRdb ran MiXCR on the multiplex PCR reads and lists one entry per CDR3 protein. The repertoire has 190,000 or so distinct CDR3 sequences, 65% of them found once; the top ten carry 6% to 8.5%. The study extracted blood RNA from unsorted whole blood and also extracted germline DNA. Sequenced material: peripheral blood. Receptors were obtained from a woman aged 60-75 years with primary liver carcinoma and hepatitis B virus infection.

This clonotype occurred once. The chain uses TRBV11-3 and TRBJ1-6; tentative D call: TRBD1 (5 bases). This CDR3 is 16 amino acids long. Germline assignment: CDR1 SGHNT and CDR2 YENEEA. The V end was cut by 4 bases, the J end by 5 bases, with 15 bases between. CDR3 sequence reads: CASSSTWDGDNSPLHF. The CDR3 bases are TGTGCCAGCAGCTCAACATGGGACGGCGATAATTCACCCCTCCACTTT.

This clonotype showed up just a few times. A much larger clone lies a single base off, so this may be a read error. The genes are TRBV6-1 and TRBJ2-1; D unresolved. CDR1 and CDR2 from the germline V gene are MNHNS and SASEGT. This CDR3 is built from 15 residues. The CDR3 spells CAGSEYTSSYNEQFF. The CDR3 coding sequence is TGTGCCGGCAGTGAATACACCAGCTCCTACAATGAGCAGTTCTTC.

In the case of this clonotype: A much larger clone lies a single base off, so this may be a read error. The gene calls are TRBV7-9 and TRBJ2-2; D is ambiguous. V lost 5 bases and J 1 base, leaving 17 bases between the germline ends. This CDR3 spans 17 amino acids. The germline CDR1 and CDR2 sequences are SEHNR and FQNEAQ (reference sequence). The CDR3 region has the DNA TGTGCCAGCAGCCTCAGGAGACTTATATGGAACACCGGGGAGCTGTTTTTT. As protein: CASSLRRLIWNTGELFF.

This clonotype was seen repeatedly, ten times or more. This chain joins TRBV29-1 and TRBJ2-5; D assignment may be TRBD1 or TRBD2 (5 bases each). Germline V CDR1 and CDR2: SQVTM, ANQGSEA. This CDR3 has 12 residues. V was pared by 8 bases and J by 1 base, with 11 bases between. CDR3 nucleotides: TGCAGCTCCCGGGGCCTCCAAGAGACCCAGTACTTC. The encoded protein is CSSRGLQETQYF.

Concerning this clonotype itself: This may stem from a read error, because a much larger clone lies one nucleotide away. The DNA for the CDR3 is TGCGGCAGCAGTAGGGACAGGACCAAGGGACCCCAGCATTTT. Amino acid sequence: CGSSRDRTKGPQHF. The chain links TRBV10-2 to TRBJ1-5; TRBD1 agrees at 8 bases. The CDR3 consists of 14 residues. The germline gives CDR1 WSHSY, CDR2 SAAADI.

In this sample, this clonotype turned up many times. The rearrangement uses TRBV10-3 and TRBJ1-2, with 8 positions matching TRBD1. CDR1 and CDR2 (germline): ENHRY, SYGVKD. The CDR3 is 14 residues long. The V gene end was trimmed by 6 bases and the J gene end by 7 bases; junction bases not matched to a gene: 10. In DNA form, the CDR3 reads TGTGCCATCAGGGGGACAGGAATGGACTTTGGCTACACCTTC. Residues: CAIRGTGMDFGYTF.

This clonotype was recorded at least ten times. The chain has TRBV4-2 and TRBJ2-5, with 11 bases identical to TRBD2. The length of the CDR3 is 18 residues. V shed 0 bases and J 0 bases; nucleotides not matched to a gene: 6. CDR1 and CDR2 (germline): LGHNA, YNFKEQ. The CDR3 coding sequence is TGTGCCAGCAGCCAAGATTTCGGGACTAGCGGTTACCAAGAGACCCAGTACTTC. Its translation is CASSQDFGTSGYQETQYF.

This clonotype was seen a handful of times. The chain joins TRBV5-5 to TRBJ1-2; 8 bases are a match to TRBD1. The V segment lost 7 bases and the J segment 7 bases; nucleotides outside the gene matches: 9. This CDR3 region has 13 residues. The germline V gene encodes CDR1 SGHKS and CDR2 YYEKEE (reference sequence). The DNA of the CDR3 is TGTGCCAGCCACCCAGGGGGCGCGGGTGGCTACACCTTC. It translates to CASHPGGAGGYTF.

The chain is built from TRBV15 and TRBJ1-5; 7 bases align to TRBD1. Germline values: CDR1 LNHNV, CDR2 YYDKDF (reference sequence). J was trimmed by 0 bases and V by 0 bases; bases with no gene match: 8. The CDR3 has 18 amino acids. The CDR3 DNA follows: TGTGCCACCAGCAGAGATCGCAGGGGGGGCCTTAGCAATCAGCCCCAGCATTTT. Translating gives CATSRDRRGGLSNQPQHF.

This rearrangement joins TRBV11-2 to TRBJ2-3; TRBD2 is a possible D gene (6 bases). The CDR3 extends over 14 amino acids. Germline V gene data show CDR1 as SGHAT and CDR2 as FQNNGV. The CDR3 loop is CASGPGLPTDTQYF. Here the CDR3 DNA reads TGTGCAAGCGGCCCCGGACTACCCACAGATACGCAGTATTTT. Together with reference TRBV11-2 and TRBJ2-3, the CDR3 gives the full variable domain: EAGVAQSPRYKIIEKRQSVAFWCNPISGHATLYWYQQILGQGPKLLIQFQNNGVVDDSQLPKDRFSAERLKGVDSTLKIQPAKLEDSAVYLCASGPGLPTDTQYFGPGTRLTVL.

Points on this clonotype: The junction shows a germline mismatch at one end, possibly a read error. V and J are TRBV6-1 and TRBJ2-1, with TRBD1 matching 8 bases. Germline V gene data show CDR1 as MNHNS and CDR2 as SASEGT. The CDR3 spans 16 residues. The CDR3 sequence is CASSVEPGGFSNGQFF. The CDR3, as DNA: TGTGCCAGCAGTGTCGAGCCAGGGGGCTTTAGCAATGGGCAGTTCTTC.

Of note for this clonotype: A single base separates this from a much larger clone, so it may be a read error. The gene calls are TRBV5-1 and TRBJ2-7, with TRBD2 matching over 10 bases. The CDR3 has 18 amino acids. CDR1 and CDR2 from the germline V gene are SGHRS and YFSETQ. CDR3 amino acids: CASGFSHVSGRTYYEQYF. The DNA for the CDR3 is TGCGCCAGCGGCTTCAGCCACGTTAGCGGGAGGACCTACTACGAGCAGTACTTC.

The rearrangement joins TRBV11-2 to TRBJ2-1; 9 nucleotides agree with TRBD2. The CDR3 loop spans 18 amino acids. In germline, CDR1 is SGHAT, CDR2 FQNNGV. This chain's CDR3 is CVGSLGQGGRAGCNEQFF. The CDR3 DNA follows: TGTGTCGGCAGCTTAGGTCAAGGCGGGAGGGCCGGCTGCAATGAGCAGTTCTTC. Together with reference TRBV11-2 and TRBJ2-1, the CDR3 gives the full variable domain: EAGVAQSPRYKIIEKRQSVAFWCNPISGHATLYWYQQILGQGPKLLIQFQNNGVVDDSQLPKDRFSAERLKGVDSTLKIQPAKLEDSAVYLCVGSLGQGGRAGCNEQFFGPGTRLTVL.

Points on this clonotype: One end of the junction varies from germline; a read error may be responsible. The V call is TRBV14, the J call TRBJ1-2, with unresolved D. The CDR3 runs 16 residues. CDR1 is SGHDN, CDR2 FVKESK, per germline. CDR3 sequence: CDSSQRSGSLNYGYTF. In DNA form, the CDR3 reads TGTGACAGCAGCCAACGAAGCGGGTCTCTGAACTATGGCTACACCTTC.

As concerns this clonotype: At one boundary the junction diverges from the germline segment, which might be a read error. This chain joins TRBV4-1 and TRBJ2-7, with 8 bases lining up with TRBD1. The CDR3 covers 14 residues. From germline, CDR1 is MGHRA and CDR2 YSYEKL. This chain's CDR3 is CTSSQADRVYEQYF. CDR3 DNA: TGCACCAGCAGCCAAGCGGACAGGGTCTACGAACAGTACTTC.

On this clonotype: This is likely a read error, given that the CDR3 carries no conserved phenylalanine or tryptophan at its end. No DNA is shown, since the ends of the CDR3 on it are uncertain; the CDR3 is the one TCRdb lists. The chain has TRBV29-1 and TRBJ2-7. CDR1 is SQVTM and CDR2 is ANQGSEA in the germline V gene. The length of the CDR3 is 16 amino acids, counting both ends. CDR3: CSVEEPVAGTAYEQYI.

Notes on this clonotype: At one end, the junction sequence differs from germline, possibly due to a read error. CDR3 protein: CASSRGRGSYEQYF. The DNA for the CDR3 is TGTGCCAGCAGCCGTGGGAGAGGCTCCTACGAGCAGTACTTT. The rearrangement joins TRBV11-2 to TRBJ2-7, with D tentatively TRBD2 (5 bases). In germline, CDR1 is SGHAT, CDR2 FQNNGV. The CDR3 is made up of 14 amino acids.